Sequencing of this T cell receptor (beta chain) was carried out in a study of T cell repertoires in cytomegalovirus infection. In the study overall: Matching HLA type, along with CMV infection, was indicated by public TCR beta signatures. Regarding the study as a whole: Cumulative public TCR beta family frequency identified carriers of CMV plus the relevant HLA. The study found HLA-C-restricted CMV-specific TCR beta clonotypes dominating the ex vivo response.

TCRdb reprocessed the reads via MiXCR and lists one record per CDR3 protein. The sample shows approximately 250,000 distinct CDR3 sequences, roughly 6.5% of them seen only once. Germline V lookup: CDR1 SGDLS, CDR2 YYNGEE. V was trimmed by 0 bases and J by 1 base, leaving 10 bases between them. The CDR3 spans 15 residues. This clonotype was seen more than once but under ten times. As yet, its antigen is unknown. The chain carries TRBV9 and TRBJ1-1; the D gene is possibly TRBD1 (5 bases). The receptor was isolated from a human donor in good health (CMV status not recorded). Some clones in this sample may be carry-over from other donors' samples. The specimen sequenced was PBMCs. CDR3 residues: CASSVARDANTEAFF. As DNA, the CDR3 is TGTGCCAGCAGCGTAGCTAGGGACGCGAACACTGAAGCTTTCTTT.